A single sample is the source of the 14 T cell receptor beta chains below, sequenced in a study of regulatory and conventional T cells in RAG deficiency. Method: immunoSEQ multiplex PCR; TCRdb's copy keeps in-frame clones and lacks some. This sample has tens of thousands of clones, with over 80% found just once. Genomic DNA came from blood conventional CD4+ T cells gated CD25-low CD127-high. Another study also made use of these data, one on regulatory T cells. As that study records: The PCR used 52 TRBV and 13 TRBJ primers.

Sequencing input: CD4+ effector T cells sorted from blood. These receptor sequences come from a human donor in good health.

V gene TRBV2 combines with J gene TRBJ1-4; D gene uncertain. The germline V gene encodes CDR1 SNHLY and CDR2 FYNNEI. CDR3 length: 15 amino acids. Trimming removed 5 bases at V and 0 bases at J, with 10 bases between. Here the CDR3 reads CASSSGGTTNEKLFF. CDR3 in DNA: TGTGCCAGCAGTTCAGGCGGAACAACTAATGAAAAACTGTTTTTT.

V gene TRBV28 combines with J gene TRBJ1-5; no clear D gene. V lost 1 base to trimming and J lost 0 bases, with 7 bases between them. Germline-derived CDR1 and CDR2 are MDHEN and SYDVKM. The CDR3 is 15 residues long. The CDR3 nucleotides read TGTGCCAGCAGTTTATCCGCGGGTAGCAATCAGCCCCAGCATTTT. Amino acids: CASSLSAGSNQPQHF.

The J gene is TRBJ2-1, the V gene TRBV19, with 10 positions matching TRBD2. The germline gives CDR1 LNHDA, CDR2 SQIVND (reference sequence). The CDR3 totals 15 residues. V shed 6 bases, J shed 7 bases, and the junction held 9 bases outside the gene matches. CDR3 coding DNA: TGTGCCAGTAGCCGATCTAGCGGGAGCATAAATGAGCAGTTCTTC. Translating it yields CASSRSSGSINEQFF.

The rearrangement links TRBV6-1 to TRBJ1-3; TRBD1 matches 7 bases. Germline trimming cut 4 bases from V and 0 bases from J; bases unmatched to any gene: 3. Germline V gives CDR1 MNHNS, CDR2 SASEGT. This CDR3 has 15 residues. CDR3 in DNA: TGTGCCAGCAGTGTCGGGACAGTCTCTGGAAACACCATATATTTT. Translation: CASSVGTVSGNTIYF.

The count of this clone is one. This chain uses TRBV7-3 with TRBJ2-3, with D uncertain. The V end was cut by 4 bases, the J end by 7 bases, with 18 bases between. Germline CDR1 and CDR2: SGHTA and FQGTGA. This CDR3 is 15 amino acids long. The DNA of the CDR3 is TGTGCCAGCAGCTCCTCGTCGGGTTCTCCAAATACGCAGTATTTT. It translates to CASSSSSGSPNTQYF. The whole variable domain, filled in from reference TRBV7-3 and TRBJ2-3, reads GAGVSQTPSNKVTEKGKYVELRCDPISGHTALYWYRQSLGQGPEFLIYFQGTGAADDSGLPNDRFFAVRPEGSVSTLKIQRTERGDSAVYLCASSSSSGSPNTQYFGPGTRLTVL.

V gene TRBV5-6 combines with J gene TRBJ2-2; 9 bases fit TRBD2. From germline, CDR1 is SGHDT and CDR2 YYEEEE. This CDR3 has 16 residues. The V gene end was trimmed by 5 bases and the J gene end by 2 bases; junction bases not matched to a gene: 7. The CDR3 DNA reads TGTGCCAGCAGTTCAGCGGGGGGCCGCAACACCGGGGAGCTGTTTTTT. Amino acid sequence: CASSSAGGRNTGELFF.

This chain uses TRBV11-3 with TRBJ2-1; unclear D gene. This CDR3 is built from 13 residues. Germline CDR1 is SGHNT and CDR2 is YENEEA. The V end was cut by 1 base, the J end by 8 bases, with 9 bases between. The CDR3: CASSLGPSDEQFF. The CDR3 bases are TGTGCCAGCAGCTTAGGGCCTTCTGATGAGCAGTTCTTC.

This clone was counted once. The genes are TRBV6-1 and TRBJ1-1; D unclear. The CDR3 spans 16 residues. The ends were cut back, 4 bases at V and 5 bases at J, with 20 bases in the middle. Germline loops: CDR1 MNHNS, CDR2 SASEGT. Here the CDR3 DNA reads TGTGCCAGCAGTGTCCCTTCTAATCGGTGGAGGACTGAAGCTTTCTTT. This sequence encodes CASSVPSNRWRTEAFF.

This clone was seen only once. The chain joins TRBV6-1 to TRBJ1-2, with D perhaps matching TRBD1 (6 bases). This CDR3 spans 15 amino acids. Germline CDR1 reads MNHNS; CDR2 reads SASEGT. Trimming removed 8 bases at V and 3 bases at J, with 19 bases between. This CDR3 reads CASDRGAGGDYGYTF. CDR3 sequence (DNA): TGTGCCAGCGACCGGGGGGCAGGTGGAGACTATGGCTACACCTTC.

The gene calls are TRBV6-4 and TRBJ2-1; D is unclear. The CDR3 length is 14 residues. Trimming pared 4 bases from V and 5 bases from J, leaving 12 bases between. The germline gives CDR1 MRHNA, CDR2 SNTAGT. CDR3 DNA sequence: TGTGCCAGCAGTGCAGTGGACGGTCACAATGAGCAGTTCTTC. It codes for CASSAVDGHNEQFF.

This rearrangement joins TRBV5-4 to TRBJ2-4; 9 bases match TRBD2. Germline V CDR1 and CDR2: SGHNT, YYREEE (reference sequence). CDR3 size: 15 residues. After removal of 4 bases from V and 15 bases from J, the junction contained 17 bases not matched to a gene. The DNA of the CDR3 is TGTGCCAGCAGCCAGGACCCAAGGGCCCTAGCGGGATGGTACTTC. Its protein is CASSQDPRALAGWYF.

The CDR3 coding sequence is TGTGCCAGCAGTGAAGCTCAAGGGTTCTATGGCTACACCTTC. Residues: CASSEAQGFYGYTF. The J gene is TRBJ1-2, the V gene TRBV6-1, with no clear D. Per germline, CDR1 MNHNS and CDR2 SASEGT. The CDR3 contains 14 residues. Trimming removed 0 bases from V and 4 bases from J, with 9 bases in between.

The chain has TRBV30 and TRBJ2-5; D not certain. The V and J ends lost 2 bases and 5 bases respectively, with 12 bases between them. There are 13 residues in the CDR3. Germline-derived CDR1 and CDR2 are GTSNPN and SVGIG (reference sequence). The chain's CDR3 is CAWSSLLGETQYF. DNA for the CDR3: TGTGCCTGGAGTTCCCTTCTGGGGGAGACCCAGTACTTC.

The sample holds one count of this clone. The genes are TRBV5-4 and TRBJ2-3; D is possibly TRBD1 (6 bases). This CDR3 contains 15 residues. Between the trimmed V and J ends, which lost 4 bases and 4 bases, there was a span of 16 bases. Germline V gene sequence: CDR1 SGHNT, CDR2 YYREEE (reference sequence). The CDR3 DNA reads TGTGCCAGCAGCCCATGGGGGCTTCGGGCAGATACGCAGTATTTT. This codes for CASSPWGLRADTQYF.